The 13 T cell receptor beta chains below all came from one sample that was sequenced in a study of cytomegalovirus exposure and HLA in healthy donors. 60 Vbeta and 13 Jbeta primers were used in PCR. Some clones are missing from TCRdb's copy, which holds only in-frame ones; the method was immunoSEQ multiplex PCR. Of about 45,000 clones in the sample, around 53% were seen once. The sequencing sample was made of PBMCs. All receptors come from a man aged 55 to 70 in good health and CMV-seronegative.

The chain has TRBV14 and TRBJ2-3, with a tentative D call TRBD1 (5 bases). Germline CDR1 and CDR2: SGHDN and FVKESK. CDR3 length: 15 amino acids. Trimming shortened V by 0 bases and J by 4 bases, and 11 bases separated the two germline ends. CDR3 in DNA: TGTGCCAGCAGCCAAGAAGTTTGGGGCTCAGATACGCAGTATTTT. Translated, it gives CASSQEVWGSDTQYF.

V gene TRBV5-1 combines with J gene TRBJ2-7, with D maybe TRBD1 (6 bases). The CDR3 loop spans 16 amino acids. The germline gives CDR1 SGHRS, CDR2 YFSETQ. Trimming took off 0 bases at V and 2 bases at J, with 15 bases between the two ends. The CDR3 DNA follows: TGCGCCAGCAGCTTGGCCGAGACAGGAATCACCTACGAGCAGTACTTC. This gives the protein CASSLAETGITYEQYF.

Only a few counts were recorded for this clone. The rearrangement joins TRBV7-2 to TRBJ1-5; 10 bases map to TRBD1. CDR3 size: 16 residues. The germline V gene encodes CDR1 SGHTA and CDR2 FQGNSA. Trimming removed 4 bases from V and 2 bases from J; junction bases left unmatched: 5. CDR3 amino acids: CASSSAGTGGNQPQHF. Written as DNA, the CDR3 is TGTGCCAGCAGCTCCGCCGGGACAGGGGGCAATCAGCCCCAGCATTTT.

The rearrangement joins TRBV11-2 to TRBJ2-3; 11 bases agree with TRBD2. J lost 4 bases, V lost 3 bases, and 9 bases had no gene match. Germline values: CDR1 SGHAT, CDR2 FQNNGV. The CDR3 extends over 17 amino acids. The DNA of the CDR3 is TGTGCCAGCAGCTTCAGGGCTAGCGGGAGGTTACCAGATACGCAGTATTTT. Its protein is CASSFRASGRLPDTQYF.

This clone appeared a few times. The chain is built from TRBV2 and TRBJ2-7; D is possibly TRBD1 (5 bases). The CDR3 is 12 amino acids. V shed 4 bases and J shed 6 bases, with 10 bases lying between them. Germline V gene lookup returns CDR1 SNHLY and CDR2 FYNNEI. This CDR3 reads CASSGQGGEQYF. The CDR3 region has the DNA TGTGCCAGCAGTGGTCAGGGCGGCGAGCAGTACTTC.

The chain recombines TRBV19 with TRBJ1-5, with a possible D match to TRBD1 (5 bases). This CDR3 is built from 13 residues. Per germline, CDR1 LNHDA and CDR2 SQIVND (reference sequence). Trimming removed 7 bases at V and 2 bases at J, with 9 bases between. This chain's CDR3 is CASNQGGNQPQHF. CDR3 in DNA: TGTGCCAGTAATCAAGGGGGCAATCAGCCCCAGCATTTT.

The CDR3 spells CASSLVRGRETQYF. The DNA of the CDR3 is TGTGCCAGCAGCTTAGTCCGGGGACGGGAGACGCAGTATTTT. The chain is built from TRBV7-2 and TRBJ2-3; D is possibly TRBD2 (6 bases). CDR3 length equals 14 residues. The germline V gene encodes CDR1 SGHTA and CDR2 FQGNSA. With 1 base removed from V and 9 bases from J, the gap between germline ends came to 14 bases.

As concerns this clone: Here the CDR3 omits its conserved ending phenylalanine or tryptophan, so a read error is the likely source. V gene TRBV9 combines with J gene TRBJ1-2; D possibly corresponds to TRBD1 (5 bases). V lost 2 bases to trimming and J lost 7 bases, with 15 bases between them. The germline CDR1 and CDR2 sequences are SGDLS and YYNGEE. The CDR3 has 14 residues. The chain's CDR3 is CASSVQGENRGYTL. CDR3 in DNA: TGTGCCAGCAGCGTGCAAGGGGAAAATCGTGGCTACACCCTC.

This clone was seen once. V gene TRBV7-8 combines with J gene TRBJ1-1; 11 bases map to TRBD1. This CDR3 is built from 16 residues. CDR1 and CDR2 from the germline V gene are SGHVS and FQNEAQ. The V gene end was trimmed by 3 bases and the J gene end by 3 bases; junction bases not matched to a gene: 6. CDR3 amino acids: CASSFLDRGPDTEAFF. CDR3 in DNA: TGTGCCAGCAGCTTCTTGGACAGGGGGCCGGACACTGAAGCTTTCTTT.

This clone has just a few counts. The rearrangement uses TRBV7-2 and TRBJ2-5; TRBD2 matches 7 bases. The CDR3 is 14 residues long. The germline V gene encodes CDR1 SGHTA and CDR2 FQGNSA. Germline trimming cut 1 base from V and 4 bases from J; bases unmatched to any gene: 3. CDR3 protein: CASSLGGGRETQYF. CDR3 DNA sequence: TGTGCCAGCAGCTTAGGGGGCGGGAGAGAGACCCAGTACTTC. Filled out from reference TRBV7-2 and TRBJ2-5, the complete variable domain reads GAGVSQSPSNKVTEKGKDVELRCDPISGHTALYWYRQSLGQGLEFLIYFQGNSAPDKSGLPSDRFSAERTGGSVSTLTIQRTQQEDSAVYLCASSLGGGRETQYFGPGTRLLVL.

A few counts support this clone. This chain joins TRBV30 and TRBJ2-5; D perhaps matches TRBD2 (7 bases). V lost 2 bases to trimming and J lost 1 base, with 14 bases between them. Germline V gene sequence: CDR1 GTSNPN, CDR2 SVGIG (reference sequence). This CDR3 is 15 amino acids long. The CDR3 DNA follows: TGTGCCTGGAGTACGGGGGGCAGGGCCCAAGAGACCCAGTACTTC. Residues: CAWSTGGRAQETQYF.

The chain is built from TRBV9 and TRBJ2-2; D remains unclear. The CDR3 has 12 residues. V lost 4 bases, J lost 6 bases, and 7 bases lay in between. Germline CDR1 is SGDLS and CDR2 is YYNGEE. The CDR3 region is CASSKTAGELFF. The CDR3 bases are TGTGCCAGCAGCAAAACGGCCGGGGAGCTGTTTTTT.

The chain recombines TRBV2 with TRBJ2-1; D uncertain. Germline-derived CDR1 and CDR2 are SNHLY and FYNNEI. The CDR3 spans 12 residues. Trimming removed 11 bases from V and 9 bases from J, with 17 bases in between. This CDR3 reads CADRASTIEQFF. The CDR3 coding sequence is TGTGCCGATCGAGCGTCGACCATTGAGCAGTTCTTC. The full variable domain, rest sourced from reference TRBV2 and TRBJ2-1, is EPEVTQTPSHQVTQMGQEVILRCVPISNHLYFYWYRQILGQKVEFLVSFYNNEISEKSEIFDDQFSVERPDGSNFTLKIRSTKLEDSAMYFCADRASTIEQFFGPGTRLTVL.